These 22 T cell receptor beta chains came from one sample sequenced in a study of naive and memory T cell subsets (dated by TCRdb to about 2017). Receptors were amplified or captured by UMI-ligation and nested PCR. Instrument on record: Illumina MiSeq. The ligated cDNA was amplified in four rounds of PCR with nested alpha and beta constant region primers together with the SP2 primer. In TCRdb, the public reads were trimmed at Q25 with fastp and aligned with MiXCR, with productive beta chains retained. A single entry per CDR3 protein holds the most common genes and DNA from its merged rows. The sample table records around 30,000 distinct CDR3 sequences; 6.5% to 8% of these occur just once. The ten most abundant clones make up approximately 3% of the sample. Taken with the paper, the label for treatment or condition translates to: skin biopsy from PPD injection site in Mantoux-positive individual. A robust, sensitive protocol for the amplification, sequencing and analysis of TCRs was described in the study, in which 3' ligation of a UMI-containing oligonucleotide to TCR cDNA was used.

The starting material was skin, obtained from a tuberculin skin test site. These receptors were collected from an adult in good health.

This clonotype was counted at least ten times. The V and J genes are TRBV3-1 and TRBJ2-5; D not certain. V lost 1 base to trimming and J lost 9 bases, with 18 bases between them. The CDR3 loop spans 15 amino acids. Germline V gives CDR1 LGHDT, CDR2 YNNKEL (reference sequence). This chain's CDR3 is CASSQVRIPFNSQYF. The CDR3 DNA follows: TGTGCCAGCAGCCAAGTTCGCATACCGTTTAATTCCCAGTACTTC.

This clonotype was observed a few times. The CDR3 reads CASSRRDTNGYTF. The CDR3 DNA is TGTGCCAGCAGCCGAAGGGACACTAATGGCTACACCTTC. The chain uses TRBV7-9 and TRBJ1-2; TRBD1 is a possible D gene (6 bases). CDR1 SEHNR and CDR2 FQNEAQ come from the germline V gene (reference sequence). The V end was cut by 5 bases, the J end by 6 bases, with 13 bases between. The CDR3 consists of 13 residues.

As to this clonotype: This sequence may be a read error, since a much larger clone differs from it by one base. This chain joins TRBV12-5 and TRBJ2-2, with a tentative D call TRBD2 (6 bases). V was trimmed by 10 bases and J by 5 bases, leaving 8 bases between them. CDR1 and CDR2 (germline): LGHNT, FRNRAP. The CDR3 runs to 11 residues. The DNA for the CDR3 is TGTGCTACCGGGGGTACCGGGGAGCTGTTTTTT. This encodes CATGGTGELFF.

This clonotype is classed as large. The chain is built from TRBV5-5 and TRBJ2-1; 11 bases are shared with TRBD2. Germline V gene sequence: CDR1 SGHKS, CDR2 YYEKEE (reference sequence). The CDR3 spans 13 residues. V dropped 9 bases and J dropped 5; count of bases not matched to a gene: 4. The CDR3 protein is CATKLAGDNEQFF. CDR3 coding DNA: TGTGCCACTAAACTAGCGGGGGACAATGAGCAGTTCTTC.

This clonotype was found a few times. The CDR3 DNA is TGTGCCAGCTCAGGGAGGGACCTTGGCGAGCAGTACTTC. Translating it yields CASSGRDLGEQYF. The chain couples TRBV18 to TRBJ2-7; 7 bases map to TRBD2. The CDR3 has 13 residues. J gave up 6 bases and V 5 bases, and 7 bases lay outside the gene matches. The germline V gene encodes CDR1 KGHSH and CDR2 LQKENI.

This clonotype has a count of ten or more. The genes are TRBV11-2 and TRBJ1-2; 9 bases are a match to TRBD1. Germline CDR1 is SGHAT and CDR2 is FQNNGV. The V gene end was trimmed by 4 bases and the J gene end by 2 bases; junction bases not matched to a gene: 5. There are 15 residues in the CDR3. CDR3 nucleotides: TGTGCCAGCAGCTCCACAGGGGGCTGCAACTATGGCTACACCTTC. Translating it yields CASSSTGGCNYGYTF.

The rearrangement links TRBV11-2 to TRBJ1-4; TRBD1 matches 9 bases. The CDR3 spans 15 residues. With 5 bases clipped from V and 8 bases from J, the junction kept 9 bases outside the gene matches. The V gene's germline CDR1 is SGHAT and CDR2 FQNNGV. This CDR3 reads CASSPAGTGSEKLFF. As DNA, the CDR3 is TGTGCCAGCAGCCCCGCCGGGACAGGGTCGGAAAAACTGTTTTTT.

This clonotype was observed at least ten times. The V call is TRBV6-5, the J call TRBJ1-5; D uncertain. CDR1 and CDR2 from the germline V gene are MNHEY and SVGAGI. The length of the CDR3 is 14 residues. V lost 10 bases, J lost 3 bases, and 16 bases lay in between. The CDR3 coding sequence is TGTGCCACCTCGGATAGCAGCTTCAATCAGCCCCAGCATTTT. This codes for CATSDSSFNQPQHF.

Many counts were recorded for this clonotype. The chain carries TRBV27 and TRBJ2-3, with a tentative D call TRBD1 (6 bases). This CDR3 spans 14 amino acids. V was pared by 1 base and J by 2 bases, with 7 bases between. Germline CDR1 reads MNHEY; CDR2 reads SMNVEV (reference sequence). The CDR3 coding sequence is TGTGCCAGCAGTTTATTGGGGGCCACAGATACGCAGTATTTT. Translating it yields CASSLLGATDTQYF.

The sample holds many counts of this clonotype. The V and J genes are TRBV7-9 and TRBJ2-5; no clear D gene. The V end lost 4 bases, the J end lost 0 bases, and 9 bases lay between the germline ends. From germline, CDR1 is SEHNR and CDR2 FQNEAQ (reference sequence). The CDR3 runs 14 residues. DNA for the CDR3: TGTGCCAGCAGCTGGATGCACAACCAAGAGACCCAGTACTTC. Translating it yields CASSWMHNQETQYF.

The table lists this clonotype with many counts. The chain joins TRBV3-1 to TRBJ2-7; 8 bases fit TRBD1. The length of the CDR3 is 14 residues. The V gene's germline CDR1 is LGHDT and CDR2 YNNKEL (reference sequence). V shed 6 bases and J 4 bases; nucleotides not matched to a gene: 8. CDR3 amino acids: CASSSTGGRYEQYF. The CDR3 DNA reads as TGTGCCAGCAGTTCTACAGGGGGGAGGTACGAGCAGTACTTC.

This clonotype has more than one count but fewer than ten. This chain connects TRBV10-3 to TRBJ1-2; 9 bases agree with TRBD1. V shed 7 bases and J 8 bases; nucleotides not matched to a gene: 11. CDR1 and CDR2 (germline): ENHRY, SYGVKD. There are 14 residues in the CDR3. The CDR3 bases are TGTGCCATCAAGGGGACAGGGCTTTTTTTGGGCTACACCTTC. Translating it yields CAIKGTGLFLGYTF.

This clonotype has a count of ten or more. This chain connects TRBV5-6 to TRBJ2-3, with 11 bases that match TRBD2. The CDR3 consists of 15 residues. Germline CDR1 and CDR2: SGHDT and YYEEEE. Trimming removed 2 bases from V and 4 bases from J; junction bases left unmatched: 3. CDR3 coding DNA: TGTGCCAGCAGCTTCGGGACTAGCGGATCAGATACGCAGTATTTT. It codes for CASSFGTSGSDTQYF.

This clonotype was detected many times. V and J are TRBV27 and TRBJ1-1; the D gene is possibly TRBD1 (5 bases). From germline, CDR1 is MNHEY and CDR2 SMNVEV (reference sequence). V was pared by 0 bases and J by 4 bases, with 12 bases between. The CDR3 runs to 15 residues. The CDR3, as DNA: TGTGCCAGCAGTTTATCGGGGCAGGGCGGCACTGAAGCTTTCTTT. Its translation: CASSLSGQGGTEAFF.

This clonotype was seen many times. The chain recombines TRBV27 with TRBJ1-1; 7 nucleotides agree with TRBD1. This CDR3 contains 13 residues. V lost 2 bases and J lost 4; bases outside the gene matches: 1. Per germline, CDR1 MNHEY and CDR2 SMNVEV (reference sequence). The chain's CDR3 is CASSLDRATEAFF. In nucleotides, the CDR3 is TGTGCCAGCAGTTTAGACAGGGCCACTGAAGCTTTCTTT.

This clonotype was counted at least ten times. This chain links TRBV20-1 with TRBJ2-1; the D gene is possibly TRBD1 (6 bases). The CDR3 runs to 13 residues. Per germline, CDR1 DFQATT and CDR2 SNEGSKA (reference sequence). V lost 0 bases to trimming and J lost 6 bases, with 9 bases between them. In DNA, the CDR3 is TGCAGTGCTAGAGATCTGACAGGCAATGAGCAGTTCTTC. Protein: CSARDLTGNEQFF.

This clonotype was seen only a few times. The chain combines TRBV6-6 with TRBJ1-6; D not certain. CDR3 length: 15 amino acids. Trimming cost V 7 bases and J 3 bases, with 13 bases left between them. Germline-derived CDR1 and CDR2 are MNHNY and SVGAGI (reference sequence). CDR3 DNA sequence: TGTGCCAGCACCCAAATCCCGGACTATAATTCACCCCTCCACTTT. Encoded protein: CASTQIPDYNSPLHF.

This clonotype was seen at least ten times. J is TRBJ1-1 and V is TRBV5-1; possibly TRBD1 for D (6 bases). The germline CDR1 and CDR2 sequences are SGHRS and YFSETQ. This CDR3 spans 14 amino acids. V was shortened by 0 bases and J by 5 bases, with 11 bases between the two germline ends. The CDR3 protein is CASSLARGRTEAFF. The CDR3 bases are TGCGCCAGCAGCTTGGCCCGGGGGCGGACTGAAGCTTTCTTT.

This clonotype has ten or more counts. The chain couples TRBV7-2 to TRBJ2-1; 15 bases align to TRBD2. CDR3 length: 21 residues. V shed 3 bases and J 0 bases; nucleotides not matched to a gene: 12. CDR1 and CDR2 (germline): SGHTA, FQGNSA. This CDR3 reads CASSFPRRGLAGGYSYNEQFF. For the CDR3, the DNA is TGTGCCAGCAGCTTCCCCCGACGAGGACTAGCGGGGGGGTACTCCTACAATGAGCAGTTCTTC.

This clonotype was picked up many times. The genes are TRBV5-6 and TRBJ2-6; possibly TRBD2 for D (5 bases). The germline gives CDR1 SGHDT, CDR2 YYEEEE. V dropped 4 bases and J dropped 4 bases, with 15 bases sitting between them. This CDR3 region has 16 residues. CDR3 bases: TGTGCCAGCAGCCCCGAGGGCGCCCCCGGGGCCAACGTCCTGACTTTC. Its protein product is CASSPEGAPGANVLTF. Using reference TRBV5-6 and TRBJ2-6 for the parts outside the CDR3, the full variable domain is DAGVTQSPTHLIKTRGQQVTLRCSPKSGHDTVSWYQQALGQGPQFIFQYYEEEERQRGNFPDRFSGHQFPNYSSELNVNALLLGDSALYLCASSPEGAPGANVLTFGAGSRLTVL.

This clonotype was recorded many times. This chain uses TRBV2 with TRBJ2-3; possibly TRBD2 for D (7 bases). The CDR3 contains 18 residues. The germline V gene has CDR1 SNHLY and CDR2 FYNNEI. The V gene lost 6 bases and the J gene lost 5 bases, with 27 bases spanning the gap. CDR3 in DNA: TGTGCCAGCAGGCGGCCAGTGCTGGGGACTAAAGGGGGAGATACGCAGTATTTT. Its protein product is CASRRPVLGTKGGDTQYF. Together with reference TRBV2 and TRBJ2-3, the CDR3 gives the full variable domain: EPEVTQTPSHQVTQMGQEVILRCVPISNHLYFYWYRQILGQKVEFLVSFYNNEISEKSEIFDDQFSVERPDGSNFTLKIRSTKLEDSAMYFCASRRPVLGTKGGDTQYFGPGTRLTVL.

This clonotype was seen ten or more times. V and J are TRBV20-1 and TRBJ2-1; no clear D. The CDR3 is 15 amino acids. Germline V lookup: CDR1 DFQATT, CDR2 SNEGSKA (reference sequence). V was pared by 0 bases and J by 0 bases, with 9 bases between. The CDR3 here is CSARDLRASYNEQFF. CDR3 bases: TGCAGTGCTAGAGATTTAAGGGCCTCCTACAATGAGCAGTTCTTC.